This T cell receptor (beta chain) appears in the sequencing data of a study of technical replicates of blood from several donors. Sequencing was performed with immunoSEQ multiplex PCR; in TCRdb, only in-frame clones are kept and a portion is missing. This table has around 76,000 clones, approximately 92% appearing once. V was clipped by 5 bases and J by 0 bases, with 14 bases between them. This CDR3 has 15 residues. Per germline, CDR1 SGHAT and CDR2 FQNNGV. This clone turned up a few times. This chain joins TRBV11-2 and TRBJ2-7; TRBD2 is a possible D gene (7 bases). The sample taken for sequencing was T cells isolated from PBMCs. The clonotype originates from a human donor in good health. This CDR3 is CASSVLGGPSYEQYF. As DNA, the CDR3 is TGTGCCAGCAGCGTACTGGGGGGGCCCTCCTACGAGCAGTACTTC.